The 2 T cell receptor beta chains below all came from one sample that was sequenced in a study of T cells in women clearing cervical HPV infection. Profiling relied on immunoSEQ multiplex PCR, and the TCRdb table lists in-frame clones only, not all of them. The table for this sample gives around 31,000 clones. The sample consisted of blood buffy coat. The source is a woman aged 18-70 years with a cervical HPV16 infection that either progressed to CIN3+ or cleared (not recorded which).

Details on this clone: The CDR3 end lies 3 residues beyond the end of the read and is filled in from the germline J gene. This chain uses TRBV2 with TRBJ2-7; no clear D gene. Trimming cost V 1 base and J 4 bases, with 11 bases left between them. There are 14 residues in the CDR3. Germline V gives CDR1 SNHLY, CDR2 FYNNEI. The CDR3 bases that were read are TGTGCCAGCAGTGAAGAAGGTTTCTCTTACGAG. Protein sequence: CASSEEGFSYE. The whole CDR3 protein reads CASSEEGFSYEQYF.

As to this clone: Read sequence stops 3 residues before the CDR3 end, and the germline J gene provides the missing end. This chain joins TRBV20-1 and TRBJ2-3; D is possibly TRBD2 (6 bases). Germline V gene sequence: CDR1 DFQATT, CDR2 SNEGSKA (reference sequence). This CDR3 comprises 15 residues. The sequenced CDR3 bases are TGCAGTGCTAGAGTCCCTAGCGCGGACCAAGAGACG. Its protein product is CSARVPSADQET. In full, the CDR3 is CSARVPSADQETQYF.